Below, 21 T cell receptor beta chains from the same sample are listed, as sequenced in a study of chemoradiotherapy in HPV16-positive cancers. The assay was immunoSEQ multiplex PCR, and TCRdb's table has in-frame clones only and misses some. Seen here are about 2,700 clones, around 90% observed once, and the top ten hold 4%. The sample consisted of tumor tissue, taken from a patient who underwent chemoradiotherapy. All receptors come from a human donor with HPV-associated anogenital cancer.

The chain carries TRBV9 and TRBJ2-3; D is tentatively TRBD1 or TRBD2 (5 bases each). The CDR3 contains 14 residues. Trimming stripped 4 bases from V and 2 bases from J, with 11 bases between. Germline values: CDR1 SGDLS, CDR2 YYNGEE. CDR3 coding DNA: TGTGCCAGCAGCCCGGGACGATACACAGATACGCAGTATTTT. As protein: CASSPGRYTDTQYF.

The chain carries TRBV6-5 and TRBJ2-7; the match to TRBD1 covers 9 bases. Per germline, CDR1 MNHEY and CDR2 SVGAGI. The CDR3 has 14 residues. After removal of 5 bases from V and 4 bases from J, the junction contained 6 bases not matched to a gene. The CDR3 DNA sequence: TGTGCCAGCAGTCCCGGGACAGGGCGGTACGAGCAGTACTTC. As protein: CASSPGTGRYEQYF.

V is TRBV15 and J is TRBJ1-1; no clear D. The CDR3 length is 13 residues. V gave up 1 base and J gave up 3 bases, with 6 bases separating them. Germline V gene sequence: CDR1 LNHNV, CDR2 YYDKDF (reference sequence). The CDR3 spells CATSRVTYTEAFF. The DNA for the CDR3 is TGTGCCACCAGCAGAGTTACCTACACTGAAGCTTTCTTT.

The CDR3 sequence is CASGGTGGTYGYTF. CDR3 DNA: TGTGCCAGCGGGGGGACAGGGGGAACGTATGGCTACACCTTC. V is TRBV6-5 and J is TRBJ1-2; 11 bases map to TRBD1. The J segment lost 5 bases and the V segment lost 8 bases, leaving 7 bases of the junction unmatched. From germline, CDR1 is MNHEY and CDR2 SVGAGI. The CDR3 spans 14 residues.

The chain employs TRBV30 and TRBJ1-3; no firm D call. Trimming left V 0 bases short and J 0 bases short, with 12 bases between. CDR3 length: 16 amino acids. Germline V gene sequence: CDR1 GTSNPN, CDR2 SVGIG (reference sequence). In DNA, the CDR3 is TGTGCCTGGAGTGTGGCGGGCAGAAGCTCTGGAAACACCATATATTTT. Residues: CAWSVAGRSSGNTIYF.

This clone was recorded a few times. The sample has other DNA sequences that encode this CDR3 too. V gene TRBV6-5 combines with J gene TRBJ2-3; D call uncertain. The CDR3 is made up of 15 amino acids. CDR1 and CDR2 (germline): MNHEY, SVGAGI. Trimming pared 0 bases from V and 0 bases from J, leaving 7 bases between. The CDR3 region is CASSYSIGSTDTQYF. As DNA, the CDR3 is TGTGCCAGCAGTTACTCGATAGGGAGCACAGATACGCAGTATTTT.

V and J are TRBV7-9 and TRBJ1-2, with D uncertain. Trimming removed 4 bases at V and 4 bases at J, with 19 bases between. This CDR3 is 16 amino acids long. Germline loops: CDR1 SEHNR, CDR2 FQNEAQ (reference sequence). DNA of the CDR3: TGTGCCAGCAGCTCTCCAATCTCCCCGGAGTCCTATGGCTACACCTTC. It translates to CASSSPISPESYGYTF.

V usage is TRBV21-1 and J usage is TRBJ1-1; the DNA was not compared with TRBD1, the D call given in the table. TRBV21-1 is shown as a pseudogene. The CDR3 has 14 amino acids. CDR3 bases: TGTGCCAGCAGCTCGGACAGGCGGAACACTGAAGCTTTCTTT. This gives the protein CASSSDRRNTEAFF.

The rearrangement uses TRBV10-3 and TRBJ2-1; D might be TRBD2 (7 bases). The CDR3 is made up of 16 amino acids. Germline CDR1 and CDR2: ENHRY and SYGVKD. Trimming shortened V by 0 bases and J by 4 bases, and 13 bases separated the two germline ends. The CDR3 spells CAISESMAGAYNEQFF. CDR3 nucleotides: TGTGCCATCAGTGAGTCGATGGCGGGGGCGTACAATGAGCAGTTCTTC.

This rearrangement joins TRBV2 to TRBJ1-1; tentative D call: TRBD1 (5 bases). The CDR3 extends over 16 amino acids. Germline V CDR1 and CDR2: SNHLY, FYNNEI. The germline V and J ends were trimmed by 3 bases and 6 bases, with 20 bases remaining between them. For the CDR3, the DNA is TGTGCCAGCAGTGAGCAGGCGTGGACAAAGAGGTCTGAAGCTTTCTTT. Its translation: CASSEQAWTKRSEAFF.

V gene TRBV28 combines with J gene TRBJ2-7; no definite D call. V lost 2 bases and J lost 0, with 8 bases in between. The CDR3 runs 14 residues. Germline CDR1 and CDR2: MDHEN and SYDVKM. CDR3: CASSLKYSSYEQYF. The CDR3 DNA is TGTGCCAGCAGTTTAAAGTACAGCTCCTACGAGCAGTACTTC.

The CDR3 DNA sequence: TGTGCCAGCAGCTTTAGGGAATACAGTGGCTACACCTTC. The encoded protein is CASSFREYSGYTF. The rearrangement joins TRBV13 to TRBJ1-2; D remains ambiguous. Deletions cut 3 bases from V and 7 bases from J, with 12 bases between. The CDR3 covers 13 residues. Germline CDR1 reads PRHDT; CDR2 reads FYEKMQ (reference sequence).

The count of this clone is one. The chain uses TRBV5-4 and TRBJ1-2, with 11 bases lining up with TRBD1. Trimming at V came to 4 bases and at J to 4 bases, leaving 9 bases not matched to a gene. The CDR3 runs 16 residues. The germline CDR1 and CDR2 sequences are SGHNT and YYREEE (reference sequence). The CDR3 region is CASSVGTGGELYGYTF. In DNA form, the CDR3 reads TGTGCCAGCAGCGTCGGGACAGGGGGTGAACTCTATGGCTACACCTTC.

The table lists this clone with a few counts. J is TRBJ2-7 and V is TRBV5-6; D uncertain. V gave up 3 bases and J gave up 7 bases, with 20 bases separating them. The CDR3 sequence is 15 residues long. Germline CDR1 and CDR2: SGHDT and YYEEEE. The CDR3 sequence is CASSWSMDPPEEQYF. The CDR3 coding sequence is TGTGCCAGCAGCTGGTCCATGGATCCACCTGAGGAGCAGTACTTC.

V and J are TRBV9 and TRBJ2-5; 7 bases match TRBD2. The germline V gene encodes CDR1 SGDLS and CDR2 YYNGEE. The CDR3 consists of 16 residues. V lost 4 bases to trimming and J lost 3 bases; unmatched junction nucleotides: 12. CDR3 loop: CASSPLGLAAEETQYF. DNA of the CDR3: TGTGCCAGCAGCCCGCTGGGGCTAGCGGCCGAAGAGACCCAGTACTTC.

The chain recombines TRBV5-6 with TRBJ2-1; D perhaps matches TRBD2 (5 bases). The V gene lost 0 bases and the J gene lost 9 bases, with 10 bases spanning the gap. The CDR3 contains 13 residues. CDR1 and CDR2 (germline): SGHDT, YYEEEE. DNA of the CDR3: TGTGCCAGCAGCTTGGAGGGTGCGGGTGAGCAGTTCTTC. Its translation: CASSLEGAGEQFF.

The chain recombines TRBV4-1 with TRBJ2-7, with a tentative D call TRBD2 (5 bases). Germline CDR1 reads MGHRA; CDR2 reads YSYEKL. The CDR3 extends over 14 amino acids. V lost 0 bases and J 0 bases, leaving 6 bases between the germline ends. CDR3 sequence reads: CASSQDEGSYEQYF. Here the CDR3 DNA reads TGCGCCAGCAGCCAAGACGAGGGCTCCTACGAGCAGTACTTC.

The V call is TRBV14, the J call TRBJ2-3; 7 bases are a match to TRBD2. V shed 7 bases, J shed 4 bases, and the junction held 5 bases outside the gene matches. The CDR3 is made up of 13 amino acids. CDR1 is SGHDN and CDR2 is FVKESK in the germline V gene. In DNA, the CDR3 is TGTGCCAGCACGAGGACTAGAGCAGATACGCAGTATTTT. The encoded protein is CASTRTRADTQYF. Variable domain in full (rest from reference TRBV14 and TRBJ2-3): EAGVTQFPSHSVIEKGQTVTLRCDPISGHDNLYWYRRVMGKEIKFLLHFVKESKQDESGMPNNRFLAERTGGTYSTLKVQPAELEDSGVYFCASTRTRADTQYFGPGTRLTVL.

This chain links TRBV28 with TRBJ1-2, with D perhaps matching TRBD1 (6 bases). V was pared by 7 bases and J by 5 bases, with 8 bases between. This CDR3 comprises 11 residues. Germline assignment: CDR1 MDHEN and CDR2 SYDVKM. The CDR3 protein is CASKTGYGYTF. In DNA form, the CDR3 reads TGTGCCAGCAAGACAGGTTATGGCTACACCTTC.

The table lists this clone with a few counts. The chain's CDR3 is CASSSQGNDNQPQHF. The CDR3, as DNA: TGTGCCAGCAGCTCACAGGGGAACGACAATCAGCCCCAGCATTTT. The chain uses TRBV7-2 and TRBJ1-5, with 7 bases lining up with TRBD1. Germline loops: CDR1 SGHTA, CDR2 FQGNSA. CDR3 length equals 15 residues. After removal of 4 bases from V and 3 bases from J, the junction contained 6 bases not matched to a gene.

The chain uses TRBV4-3 and TRBJ1-2, with TRBD1 as a possible D gene (5 bases). The CDR3 sequence is 15 residues long. From germline, CDR1 is LGHNA and CDR2 YSLEER. V was trimmed by 0 bases and J by 3 bases, leaving 11 bases between them. CDR3 loop: CASSQESRVDYGYTF. In nucleotides, the CDR3 is TGCGCCAGCAGCCAAGAGTCCAGGGTAGACTATGGCTACACCTTC.